The 11 T cell receptor beta chains below come from one sample, sequenced in a study of breast tumors, draining lymph nodes, adjacent tissues. TCRdb reprocessed the multiplex PCR reads via MiXCR and lists one record per CDR3 protein. The sample carries over 150,000 distinct CDR3 sequences, around a third recorded once. Samples came from axillary lymph nodes draining the breast cancer. Sequencing was performed on axillary lymph node tissue. The source of these receptors is a female donor with breast cancer. Some clones in this sample may be carry-over from other donors' samples.

The V call is TRBV10-1, the J call TRBJ1-2; D might be TRBD1 (5 bases). Trimming pared 4 bases from V and 2 bases from J, leaving 14 bases between. Germline V gives CDR1 WNHNN, CDR2 SYGVQD (reference sequence). This CDR3 contains 15 residues. The CDR3 coding sequence is TGCGCCAGCAGTGGGCAGGGAGGGTCCAACTATGGCTACACCTTC. The encoded protein is CASSGQGGSNYGYTF.

This clonotype was seen at least ten times. The gene calls are TRBV10-3 and TRBJ1-2, with TRBD1 as a possible D gene (5 bases). The CDR3 loop spans 15 amino acids. V lost 0 bases and J 8 bases, leaving 16 bases between the germline ends. The germline V gene has CDR1 ENHRY and CDR2 SYGVKD. CDR3 sequence (DNA): TGTGCCATCAGTGAGTCGGAGGGGCAGGTACGGGGCTACACCTTC. This sequence encodes CAISESEGQVRGYTF.

Concerning this clonotype: Because it lacks the conserved phenylalanine or tryptophan at the end, this CDR3 is likely a read error. Because the CDR3's place on the DNA is in doubt, the DNA is left out and the CDR3 is given as listed by TCRdb. V and J are TRBV9 and TRBJ1-2; TRBD1, the table's D call, was not compared with the DNA. CDR1 and CDR2 from the germline V gene are SGDLS and YYNGEE. A total of 19 residues make up the CDR3, ends included. CDR3 residues: CASSIEWGQGGFWTMATQS.

The J gene is TRBJ2-1, the V gene TRBV11-2, with D maybe TRBD2 (7 bases). CDR3 length: 15 residues. Germline V gene sequence: CDR1 SGHAT, CDR2 FQNNGV. The V gene lost 3 bases and the J gene lost 12 bases, with 21 bases spanning the gap. CDR3 DNA sequence: TGTGCCAGCAGCTTCGTGGCGGGGGCGCCCGGGGGGCAGTTCTTC. Its translation: CASSFVAGAPGGQFF.

This clonotype was counted between two and nine times. This rearrangement joins TRBV5-5 to TRBJ1-6; 11 bases agree with TRBD1. The CDR3 is 16 residues long. The germline CDR1 and CDR2 sequences are SGHKS and YYEKEE (reference sequence). The J segment lost 6 bases and the V segment lost 3 bases, leaving 5 bases of the junction unmatched. The CDR3 is CASSSTDRGPNSPLHF. As DNA, the CDR3 is TGTGCCAGCAGCTCAACGGACAGGGGGCCTAATTCACCCCTCCACTTT.

The chain has TRBV10-3 and TRBJ2-7; D possibly matches TRBD1 or TRBD2 (6 bases each). Germline CDR1 is ENHRY and CDR2 is SYGVKD. Trimming pared 0 bases from V and 4 bases from J, leaving 13 bases between. The CDR3 is 15 amino acids. The CDR3 DNA reads TGTGCCATCAGTGAGTCGACGGGGGCGCTTTACGAGCAGTACTTC. It specifies CAISESTGALYEQYF.

In its sample, this clonotype was seen many times. V gene TRBV19 combines with J gene TRBJ1-2, with D perhaps TRBD1 (5 bases). The CDR3 consists of 16 residues. Germline V lookup: CDR1 LNHDA, CDR2 SQIVND (reference sequence). With 5 bases removed from V and 8 bases from J, the gap between germline ends came to 24 bases. Here the CDR3 DNA reads TGTGCCAGTAGTCTCGGGGCCGGGGCGCGTCCTCCAGGCTACACCTTC. Translation gives CASSLGAGARPPGYTF.

This clonotype has a count of ten or more. The chain uses TRBV11-2 and TRBJ1-2; no clear D. In germline, CDR1 is SGHAT, CDR2 FQNNGV. This CDR3 contains 17 residues. V was shortened by 5 bases and J by 3 bases, with 22 bases between the two germline ends. DNA of the CDR3: TGTGCCAGCAGCCATGCCCTCCCAGGACCCGGCGACTATGGCTACACCTTC. Translated, it gives CASSHALPGPGDYGYTF. The entire variable domain, with the rest obtained from reference TRBV11-2 and TRBJ1-2, is as follows: EAGVAQSPRYKIIEKRQSVAFWCNPISGHATLYWYQQILGQGPKLLIQFQNNGVVDDSQLPKDRFSAERLKGVDSTLKIQPAKLEDSAVYLCASSHALPGPGDYGYTFGSGTRLTVV.

V is TRBV9 and J is TRBJ1-3, with TRBD1 identical over 7 bases. V dropped 4 bases and J dropped 0; count of bases not matched to a gene: 13. Germline V CDR1 and CDR2: SGDLS, YYNGEE. The CDR3 has 18 amino acids. The CDR3 protein is CASSLTGTAQSSGNTIYF. In DNA, the CDR3 is TGTGCCAGCAGCCTCACCGGGACAGCTCAAAGCTCTGGAAACACCATATATTTT.

This clonotype showed up many times. This rearrangement joins TRBV2 to TRBJ2-7; D is possibly TRBD2 (5 bases). The V and J ends lost 3 bases and 3 bases respectively, with 15 bases between them. Germline values: CDR1 SNHLY, CDR2 FYNNEI. The CDR3 has 15 amino acids. DNA of the CDR3: TGTGCCAGCAGTGAGTATCGGACTGAGGGCTACGAGCAGTACTTC. As protein: CASSEYRTEGYEQYF.

About this clonotype itself: A much larger clone is a single base away; this may be a read error. V and J are TRBV19 and TRBJ2-3; the D is unclear. The CDR3 consists of 16 residues. Germline loops: CDR1 LNHDA, CDR2 SQIVND (reference sequence). The CDR3 loop reads CASSIEGSPGTDAQYF. The DNA of the CDR3 is TGTGCCAGTAGTATAGAGGGAAGCCCTGGCACAGATGCGCAGTATTTT.